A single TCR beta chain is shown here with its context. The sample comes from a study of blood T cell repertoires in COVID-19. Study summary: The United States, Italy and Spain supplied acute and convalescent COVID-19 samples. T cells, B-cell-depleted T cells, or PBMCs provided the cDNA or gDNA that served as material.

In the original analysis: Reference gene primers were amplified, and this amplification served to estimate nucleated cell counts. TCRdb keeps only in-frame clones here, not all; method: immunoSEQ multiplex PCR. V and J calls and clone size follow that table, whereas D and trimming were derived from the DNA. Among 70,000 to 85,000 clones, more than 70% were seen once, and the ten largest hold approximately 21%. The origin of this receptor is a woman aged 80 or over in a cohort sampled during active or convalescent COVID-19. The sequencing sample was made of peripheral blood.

In nucleotides, the CDR3 is TGTGCCAGCAGCTTAACGTTACAGGGAGGGGAGCAGTTCTTC. Its protein is CASSLTLQGGEQFF. The rearrangement joins TRBV7-3 to TRBJ2-1, with D perhaps matching TRBD2 (7 bases). Germline V gene sequence: CDR1 SGHTA, CDR2 FQGTGA. V lost 0 bases and J lost 10, with 13 bases in between. The CDR3 is 14 amino acids.